This T cell receptor (beta chain) emerged from a study of T cells after posttransplantation cyclophosphamide. Study-wide results and caveats: TRB clonality was highly associated with recipient CMV seropositivity and reactivation. Blood and skin or GI T cell repertoires showed limited TRB overlap.

A marrow graft followed busulfan-fludarabine conditioning, with cyclophosphamide on days +3 and +4. Remarks on this clone: As yet, its antigen is unknown.

This CDR3 has 13 residues. The V gene's germline CDR1 is SGHNT and CDR2 YYREEE (reference sequence). V gave up 3 bases and J gave up 4 bases, with 10 bases separating them. Method: immunoSEQ multiplex PCR; TCRdb's copy keeps in-frame clones and lacks some. Of roughly 20,000 clones listed, 70% to 80% were seen once; the top ten hold 25% to 30%. Source: PBMCs, taken after an allogeneic stem cell transplant with post-transplant cyclophosphamide. This receptor was identified in a male patient aged 30 to 39 who received an allogeneic stem cell transplant from a related donor, was CMV-positive, and had acute GVHD only. Part of the T cell pool may stem from the graft donor. The chain has TRBV5-4 and TRBJ1-1; D unclear. CDR3 in DNA: TGTGCCAGCAGCTCGGACTTGGGCACTGAAGCTTTCTTT. Translation gives CASSSDLGTEAFF.